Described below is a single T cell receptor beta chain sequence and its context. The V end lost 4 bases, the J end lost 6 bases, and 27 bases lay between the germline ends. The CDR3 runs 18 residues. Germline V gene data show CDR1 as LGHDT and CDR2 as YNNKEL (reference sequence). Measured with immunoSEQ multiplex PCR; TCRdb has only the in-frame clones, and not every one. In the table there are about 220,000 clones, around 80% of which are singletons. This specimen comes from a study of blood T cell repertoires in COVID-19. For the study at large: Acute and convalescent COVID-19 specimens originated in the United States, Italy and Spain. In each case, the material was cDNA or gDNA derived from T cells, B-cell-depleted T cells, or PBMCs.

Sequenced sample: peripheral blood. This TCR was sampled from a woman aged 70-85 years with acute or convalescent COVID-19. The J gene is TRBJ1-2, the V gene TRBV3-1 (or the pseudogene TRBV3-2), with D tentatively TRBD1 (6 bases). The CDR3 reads CASSPNQHRAGDDHGYTF. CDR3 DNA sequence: TGTGCCAGCAGCCCTAACCAGCACAGGGCCGGGGATGATCATGGCTACACCTTC.